The TCR beta chain under discussion was sequenced for a study of cytomegalovirus exposure and HLA in healthy donors. Overall study findings and caveats: TCR sequences were mostly rare, though some public TCRs occurred in many donors.

In this sample, this clone turned up once. No antigen is known for it. Repertoires were generated with immunoSEQ multiplex PCR, while TCRdb's copy carries only in-frame clones and drops some. The table lists around 110,000 clones, 88% of them singletons. Trimming left V 3 bases short and J 2 bases short, with 15 bases between. Germline lookup yields CDR1 SGDLS and CDR2 YYNGEE. This CDR3 contains 16 residues. Sequencing was done on a sample of PBMCs. The TCR was taken from a woman between 18 and 29 years old in good health and CMV-seropositive. The gene calls are TRBV9 and TRBJ1-3; perhaps TRBD1 as D (6 bases). The CDR3 nucleotides are TGTGCCAGCAGCGCTGAGGGAGGGGGGCCTGGAAACACCATATATTTT. Its protein is CASSAEGGGPGNTIYF.